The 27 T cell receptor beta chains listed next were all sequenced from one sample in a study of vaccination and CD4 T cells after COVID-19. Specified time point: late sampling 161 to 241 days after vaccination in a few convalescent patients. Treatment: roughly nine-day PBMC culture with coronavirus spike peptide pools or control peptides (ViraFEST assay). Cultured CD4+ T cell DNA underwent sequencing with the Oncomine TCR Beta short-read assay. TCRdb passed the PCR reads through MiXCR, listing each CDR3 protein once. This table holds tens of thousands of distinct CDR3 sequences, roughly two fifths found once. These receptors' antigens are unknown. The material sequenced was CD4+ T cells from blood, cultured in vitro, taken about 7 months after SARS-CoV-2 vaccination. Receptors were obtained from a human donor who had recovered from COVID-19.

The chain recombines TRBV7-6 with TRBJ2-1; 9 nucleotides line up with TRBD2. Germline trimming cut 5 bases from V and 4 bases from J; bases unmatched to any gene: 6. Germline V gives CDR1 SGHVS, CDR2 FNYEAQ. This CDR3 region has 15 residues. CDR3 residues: CASSLSGGSYNEQFF. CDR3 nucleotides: TGTGCCAGCAGCCTTAGCGGGGGATCGTACAATGAGCAGTTCTTC.

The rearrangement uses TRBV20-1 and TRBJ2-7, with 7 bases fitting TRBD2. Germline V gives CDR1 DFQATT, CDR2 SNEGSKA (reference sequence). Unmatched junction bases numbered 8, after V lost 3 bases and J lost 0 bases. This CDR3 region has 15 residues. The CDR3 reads CSASHPLADSYEQYF. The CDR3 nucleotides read TGCAGTGCTAGCCACCCTCTAGCGGACTCCTACGAGCAGTACTTC.

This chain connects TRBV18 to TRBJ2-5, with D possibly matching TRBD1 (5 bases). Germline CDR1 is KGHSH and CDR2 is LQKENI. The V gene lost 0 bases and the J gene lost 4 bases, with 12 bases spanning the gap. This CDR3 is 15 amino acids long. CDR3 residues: CASSPPGRVAETQYF. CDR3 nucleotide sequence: TGTGCCAGCTCACCACCGGGCAGGGTAGCAGAGACCCAGTACTTC.

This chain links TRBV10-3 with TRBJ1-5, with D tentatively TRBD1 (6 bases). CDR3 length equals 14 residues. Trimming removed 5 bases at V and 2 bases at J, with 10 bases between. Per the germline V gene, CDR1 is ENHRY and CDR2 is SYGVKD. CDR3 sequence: CAISSSGGNQPQHF. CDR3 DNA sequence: TGTGCCATCAGTTCGTCAGGGGGCAATCAGCCCCAGCATTTT.

DNA for the CDR3: TGTGCCAGCAGTATGGGCGAGACGGGCCCTACTGAAGCTTTCTTT. Protein: CASSMGETGPTEAFF. This chain connects TRBV6-1 to TRBJ1-1, with no clear D. Germline V lookup: CDR1 MNHNS, CDR2 SASEGT. This CDR3 is 15 amino acids long. V lost 5 bases to trimming and J lost 5 bases, with 18 bases between them.

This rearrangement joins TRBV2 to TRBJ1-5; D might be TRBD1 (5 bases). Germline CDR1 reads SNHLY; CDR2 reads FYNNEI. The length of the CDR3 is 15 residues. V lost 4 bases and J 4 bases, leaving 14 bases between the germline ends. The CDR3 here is CASSGQRGGNQPQHF. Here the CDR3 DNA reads TGTGCCAGCAGTGGCCAAAGGGGTGGGAATCAGCCCCAGCATTTT.

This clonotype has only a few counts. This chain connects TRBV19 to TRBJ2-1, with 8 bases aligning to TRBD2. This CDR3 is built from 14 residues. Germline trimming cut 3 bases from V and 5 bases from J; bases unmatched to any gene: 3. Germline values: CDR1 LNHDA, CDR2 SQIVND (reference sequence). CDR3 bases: TGTGCCAGTAGTATCGGGACTAGGCACAATGAGCAGTTCTTC. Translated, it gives CASSIGTRHNEQFF.

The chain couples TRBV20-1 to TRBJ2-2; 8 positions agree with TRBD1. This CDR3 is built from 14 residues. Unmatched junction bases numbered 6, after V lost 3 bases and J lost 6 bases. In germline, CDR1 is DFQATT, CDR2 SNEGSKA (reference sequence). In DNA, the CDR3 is TGCAGTGCTAGGGGACAGGTTTTCCCCGGGGAGCTGTTTTTT. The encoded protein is CSARGQVFPGELFF.

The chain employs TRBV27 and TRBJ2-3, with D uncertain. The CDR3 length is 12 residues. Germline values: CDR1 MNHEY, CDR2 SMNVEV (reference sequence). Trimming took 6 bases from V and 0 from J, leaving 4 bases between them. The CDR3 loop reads CASRLSTDTQYF. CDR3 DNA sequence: TGTGCCAGCAGACTGAGCACAGATACGCAGTATTTT.

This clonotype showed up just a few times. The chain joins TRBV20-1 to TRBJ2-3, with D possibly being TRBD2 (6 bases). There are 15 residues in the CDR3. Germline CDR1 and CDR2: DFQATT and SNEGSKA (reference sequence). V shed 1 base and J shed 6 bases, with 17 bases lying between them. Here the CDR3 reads CSARGYGGSLDTQYF. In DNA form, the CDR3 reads TGCAGTGCTAGAGGTTATGGAGGGAGCTTGGATACGCAGTATTTT.

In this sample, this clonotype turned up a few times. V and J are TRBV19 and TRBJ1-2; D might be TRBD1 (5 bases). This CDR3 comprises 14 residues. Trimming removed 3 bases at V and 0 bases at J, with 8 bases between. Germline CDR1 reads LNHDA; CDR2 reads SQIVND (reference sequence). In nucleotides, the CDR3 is TGTGCCAGTAGTATGGGGCCTACTAACTATGGCTACACCTTC. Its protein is CASSMGPTNYGYTF.

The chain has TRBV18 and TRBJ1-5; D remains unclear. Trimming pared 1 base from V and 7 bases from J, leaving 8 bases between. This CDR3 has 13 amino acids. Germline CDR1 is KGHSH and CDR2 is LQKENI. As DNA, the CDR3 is TGTGCCAGCTCACCACAGGGAGACCAGCCCCAGCATTTT. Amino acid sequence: CASSPQGDQPQHF.

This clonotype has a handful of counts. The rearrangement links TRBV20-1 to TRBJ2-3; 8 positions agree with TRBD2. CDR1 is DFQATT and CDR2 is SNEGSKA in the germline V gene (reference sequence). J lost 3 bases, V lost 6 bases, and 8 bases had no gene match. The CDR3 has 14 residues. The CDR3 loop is CSAPSGGRTDTQYF. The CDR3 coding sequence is TGCAGTGCACCGAGCGGGGGAAGGACAGATACGCAGTATTTT.

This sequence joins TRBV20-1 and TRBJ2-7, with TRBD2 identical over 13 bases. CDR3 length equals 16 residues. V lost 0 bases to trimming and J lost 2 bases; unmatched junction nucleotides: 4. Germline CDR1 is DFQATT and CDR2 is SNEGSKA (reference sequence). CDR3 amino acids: CSAREAGTSGTYEQYF. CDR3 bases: TGCAGTGCTAGAGAAGCCGGGACTAGCGGGACCTACGAGCAGTACTTC.

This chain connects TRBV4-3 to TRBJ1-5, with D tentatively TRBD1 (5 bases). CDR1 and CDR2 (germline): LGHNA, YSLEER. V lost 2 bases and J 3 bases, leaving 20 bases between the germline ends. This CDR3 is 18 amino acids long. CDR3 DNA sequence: TGCGCCAGCAGCCAATTGTACCGGGACTACGGACTCAATCAGCCCCAGCATTTT. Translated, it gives CASSQLYRDYGLNQPQHF.

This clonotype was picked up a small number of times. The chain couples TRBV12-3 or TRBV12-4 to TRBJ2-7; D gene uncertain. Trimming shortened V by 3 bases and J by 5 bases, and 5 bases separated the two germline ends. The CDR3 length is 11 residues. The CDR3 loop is CASSLRNEQYF. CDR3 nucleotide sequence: TGTGCCAGCAGTTTGAGGAACGAGCAGTACTTC.

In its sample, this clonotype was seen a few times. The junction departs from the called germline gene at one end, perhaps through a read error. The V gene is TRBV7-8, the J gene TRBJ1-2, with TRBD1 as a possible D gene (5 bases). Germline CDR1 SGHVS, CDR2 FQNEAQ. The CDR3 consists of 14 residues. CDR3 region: CASSLQAGNYDYTF. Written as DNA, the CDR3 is TGTGCCAGCAGCTTACAAGCAGGGAACTATGACTACACCTTC.

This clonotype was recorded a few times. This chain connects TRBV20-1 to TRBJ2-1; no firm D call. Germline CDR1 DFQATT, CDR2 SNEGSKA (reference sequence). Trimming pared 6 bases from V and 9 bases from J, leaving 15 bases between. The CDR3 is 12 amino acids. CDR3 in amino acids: CSANVPPSEQFF. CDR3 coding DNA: TGCAGTGCGAACGTCCCCCCCAGTGAGCAGTTCTTC.

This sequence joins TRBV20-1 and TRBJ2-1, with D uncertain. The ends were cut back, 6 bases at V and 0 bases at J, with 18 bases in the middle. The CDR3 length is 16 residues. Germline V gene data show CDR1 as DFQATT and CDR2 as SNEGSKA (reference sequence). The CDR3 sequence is CSAPHSRSSSYNEQFF. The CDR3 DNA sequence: TGCAGTGCCCCCCACTCCCGATCGAGCTCCTACAATGAGCAGTTCTTC.

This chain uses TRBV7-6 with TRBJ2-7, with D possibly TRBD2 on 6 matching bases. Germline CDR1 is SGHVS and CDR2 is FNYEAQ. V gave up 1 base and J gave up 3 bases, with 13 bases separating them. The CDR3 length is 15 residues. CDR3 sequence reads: CASSLDPGSNYEQYF. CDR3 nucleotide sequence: TGTGCCAGCAGCTTAGACCCCGGGAGTAACTACGAGCAGTACTTC.

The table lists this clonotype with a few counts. The CDR3 here is CSARESGSMDTQYF. The CDR3 coding sequence is TGCAGTGCTAGGGAAAGCGGGAGTATGGATACGCAGTATTTT. The chain is built from TRBV20-1 and TRBJ2-3; the match to TRBD2 covers 8 bases. With 3 bases clipped from V and 6 bases from J, the junction kept 8 bases outside the gene matches. The CDR3 runs to 14 residues. The germline V gene has CDR1 DFQATT and CDR2 SNEGSKA (reference sequence).

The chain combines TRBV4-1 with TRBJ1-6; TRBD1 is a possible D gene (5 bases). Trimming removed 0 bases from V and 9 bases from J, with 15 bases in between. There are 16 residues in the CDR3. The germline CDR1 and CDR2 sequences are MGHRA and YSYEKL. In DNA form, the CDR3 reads TGCGCCAGCAGCCAAGACTGGGGGGATGGTAGTTCACCCCTCCACTTT. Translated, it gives CASSQDWGDGSSPLHF.

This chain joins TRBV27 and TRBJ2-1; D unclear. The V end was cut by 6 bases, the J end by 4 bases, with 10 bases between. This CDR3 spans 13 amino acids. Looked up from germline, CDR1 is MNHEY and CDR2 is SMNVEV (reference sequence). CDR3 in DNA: TGTGCCAGCAGCTTGACTCGATACAATGAGCAGTTCTTC. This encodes CASSLTRYNEQFF.

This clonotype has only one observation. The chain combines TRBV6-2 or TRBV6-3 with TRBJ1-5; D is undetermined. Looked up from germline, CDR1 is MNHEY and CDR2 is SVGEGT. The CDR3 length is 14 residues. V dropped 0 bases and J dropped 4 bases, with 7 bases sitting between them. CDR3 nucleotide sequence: TGTGCCAGCAGTTACTCTGGCAGAAATCAGCCCCAGCATTTT. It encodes CASSYSGRNQPQHF.

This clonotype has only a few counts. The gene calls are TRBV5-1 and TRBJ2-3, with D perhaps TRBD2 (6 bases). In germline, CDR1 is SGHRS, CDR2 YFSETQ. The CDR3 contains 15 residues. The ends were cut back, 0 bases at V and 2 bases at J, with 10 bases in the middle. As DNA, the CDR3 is TGCGCCAGCAGCTTGGCGGCGGGACCCACAGATACGCAGTATTTT. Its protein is CASSLAAGPTDTQYF. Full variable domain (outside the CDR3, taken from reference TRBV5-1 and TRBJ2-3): KAGVTQTPRYLIKTRGQQVTLSCSPISGHRSVSWYQQTPGQGLQFLFEYFSETQRNKGNFPGRFSGRQFSNSRSEMNVSTLELGDSALYLCASSLAAGPTDTQYFGPGTRLTVL.

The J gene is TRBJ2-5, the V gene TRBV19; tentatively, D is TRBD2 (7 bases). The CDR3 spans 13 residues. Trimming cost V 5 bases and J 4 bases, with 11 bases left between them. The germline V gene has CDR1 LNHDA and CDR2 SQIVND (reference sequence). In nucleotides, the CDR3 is TGTGCCAGTAGTGGTCGGGGGGCAGAGACCCAGTACTTC. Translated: CASSGRGAETQYF.

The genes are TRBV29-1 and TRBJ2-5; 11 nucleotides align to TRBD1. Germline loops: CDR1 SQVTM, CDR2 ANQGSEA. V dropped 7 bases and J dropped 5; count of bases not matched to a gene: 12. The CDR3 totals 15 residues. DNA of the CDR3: TGCAGCGCAACCCGGACAGGGGGCAGGAGGGAGACCCAGTACTTC. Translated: CSATRTGGRRETQYF.